These T cell receptor beta chains were read from a single sample in a study of post-analysis software for immune sequencing data. TCRdb recomputed calls from the PCR reads with MiXCR, one row per CDR3 protein. The sample lists more than 450,000 distinct CDR3 sequences, roughly 46% seen once, with under 2% in the top ten. The sample taken for sequencing was blood. Source of these receptors: a girl between 10 and 17 years old with multiple sclerosis. The CDR3 runs from the conserved cysteine through the conserved F or W. A D gene is named only where the DNA matches it firmly. The listing skips clone size in some rows; elsewhere it reads once, few, many or a size class.

V gene	J gene	D gene	clone size	CDR3 DNA	CDR3 protein
TRBV6-2/TRBV6-3	TRBJ2-1	TRBD1	few	TGTGCCAGCAGTTACTCACCGGGACAGATTCCTAGGGATGAGCAGTTCTTC	CASSYSPGQIPRDEQFF
TRBV4-1	TRBJ2-5	TRBD2	-	TGCGCCAGCAGCCAAGTGGGGCTAGCGGCACAAGAGACCCAGTACTTC	CASSQVGLAAQETQYF
TRBV7-2	TRBJ2-1	TRBD1	few	TGTGCCAGCAGCTGGGGACAGGGGGCAGGGGAGCAGTTCTTC	CASSWGQGAGEQFF
TRBV27	TRBJ1-1	-	few	TGTGCCAGCAGTTTATCGAGAGGCATGAACACTGAAGCTTTCTTT	CASSLSRGMNTEAFF
TRBV24-1	TRBJ2-1	-	few	TGTGCCACCAGTGATCGCGCTAGCGGAGGGGGAGAGACCCAGTTCTTC	CATSDRASGGGETQFF
TRBV6-1	TRBJ2-7	TRBD2	-	TGTGCCAGCAGTGAAGACGGGGGGGGCCTCAACGAGCAGTACTTC	CASSEDGGGLNEQYF
TRBV29-1	TRBJ2-1	-	-	TGCAGCGTTGAAAAGGGCATAGGGCAGTTCTTC	CSVEKGIGQFF
TRBV15	TRBJ2-2	TRBD2	few	TGTGCCACCAGCAGAGATCGGGGGGGAGCCGGGGAGCTGTTTTTT	CATSRDRGGAGELFF
TRBV29-1	TRBJ2-3	-	-	TGCAGCGTTGACATGGGGACAGATACGCAGTATTTT	CSVDMGTDTQYF
TRBV6-5	TRBJ2-5	TRBD1	few	TGTGCCAGCAGGCGGGACAGGGTCCACCAAGAGACCCAGTACTTC	CASRRDRVHQETQYF
TRBV20-1	TRBJ1-5	-	-	TGCAGTGCTAGGCAGGGTAAGAGCAATCAGCCCCAGCATTTT	CSARQGKSNQPQHF
TRBV4-1	TRBJ2-7	TRBD1	few	TGCGCCAGCAGCCAAGCCCCGGGACAGGTCTACGAGCAGTACTTC	CASSQAPGQVYEQYF
TRBV6-5	TRBJ2-4	-	-	TGTGCCAGCAGTTACTCTGCGCGCAGCGAGCGGTACTTC	CASSYSARSERYF
TRBV5-6	TRBJ1-2	TRBD1	few	TGTGCCAGCACGGGACAGCGATATGGCTACACCTTC	CASTGQRYGYTF
TRBV9	TRBJ2-1	-	-	TGTGCCAGCAGCGTAGACGGACCAGAGCAGTTCTTC	CASSVDGPEQFF
TRBV12-3/TRBV12-4	TRBJ2-5	-	few	TGTGCCAGCAGTTTTCGACAGGCAGAGACCCAGTACTTC	CASSFRQAETQYF
TRBV20-1	TRBJ1-6	-	-	TGCAGTGCACAGGAGACACTGAATTCACCCCTCCACTTT	CSAQETLNSPLHF
TRBV6-5	TRBJ2-7	TRBD2	few	TGTGCCACCTTAGTGGGAGTTAGCGGGAGGTACGAGCAGTACTTC	CATLVGVSGRYEQYF
TRBV5-1	TRBJ1-2	TRBD1	-	TGCGCCAGCAGCCCCAGGACAGGGACGAAAGGCTACACCTTC	CASSPRTGTKGYTF
TRBV20-1	TRBJ2-3	TRBD2	once	TGCAGTGCTAGCCGTAATAGCGGGAGGGCAGATACGCAGTATTTT	CSASRNSGRADTQYF
TRBV20-1	TRBJ2-5	-	-	TGCAGTGCCGAGACAGGCCTAGAGACCCAGTACTTC	CSAETGLETQYF
TRBV12-3/TRBV12-4	TRBJ2-1	TRBD2	few	TGTGCCAGCAGTACAAGGACTAGCGGGAGGGCCCTCAACCACAATGAGCAGTTCTTC	CASSTRTSGRALNHNEQFF
TRBV5-1	TRBJ2-5	TRBD2	-	TGCGCCAGCAGCTTGGCCGGGACTAGCGGACCAGAGACCCAGTACTTC	CASSLAGTSGPETQYF
TRBV13	TRBJ1-5	-	once	TGTGCCAGCAGCTCCAGGACAGACGATAGCAATCAGCCCCAGCATTTT	CASSSRTDDSNQPQHF